One and the same sample provided the 32 T cell receptor beta chains below, sequenced in a study of T cells in Graves' hyperthyroidism and ophthalmopathy. Regions amplified from RNA transcripts were the TCR beta CDR3 regions. HTBI primers drove first-round RT-PCR of the TCR CDR3. One entry per CDR3 protein results from TCRdb running MiXCR on the multiplex PCR reads. The profile shows some 200,000 distinct CDR3 sequences, 17% of them singletons. Sequencing was performed on blood. The receptors stem from a man aged 50-59 years with Graves' hyperthyroidism.

At least ten counts were recorded for this clonotype. In nucleotides, the CDR3 is TGTGCCAGCAGTGCCCCGACTAGCGGGAGGGCCTTTGAGACCCAGTACTTC. It translates to CASSAPTSGRAFETQYF. J is TRBJ2-5 and V is TRBV6-1; 14 bases are a match to TRBD2. The junction had 9 bases not matched to a gene; V was cut back by 4 bases and J by 5 bases. The CDR3 loop spans 17 amino acids. Germline V gene data show CDR1 as MNHNS and CDR2 as SASEGT.

Here the CDR3 DNA reads TGCGCCAGCAGTGAGAGGGATGGCCCTAGCACAGATACGCAGTATTTT. Its protein product is CASSERDGPSTDTQYF. The chain couples TRBV10-1 to TRBJ2-3; D is unclear. Germline V gene sequence: CDR1 WNHNN, CDR2 SYGVQD (reference sequence). The length of the CDR3 is 16 residues. Trimming left V 2 bases short and J 0 bases short, with 12 bases between.

This clonotype was seen repeatedly, ten times or more. The J gene is TRBJ1-6, the V gene TRBV27; D may be TRBD1 (6 bases). V was shortened by 5 bases and J by 3 bases, with 8 bases between the two germline ends. The length of the CDR3 is 14 residues. Germline V gene sequence: CDR1 MNHEY, CDR2 SMNVEV (reference sequence). The CDR3 region has the DNA TGTGCCAGCAGTGCCAGGGGCTATAATTCACCCCTCCACTTT. Translated: CASSARGYNSPLHF.

This clonotype was detected once. The rearrangement links TRBV28 to TRBJ2-2; TRBD1 matches at 7 bases. V was pared by 6 bases and J by 9 bases, with 7 bases of the junction left unmatched. There are 13 residues in the CDR3. From germline, CDR1 is MDHEN and CDR2 SYDVKM. The CDR3 region has the DNA TGTGCCAGCAGGGAAAGGGGGCGGCGGGAGCTGTTTTTT. It codes for CASRERGRRELFF.

This clonotype was counted between two and nine times. The chain carries TRBV6-5 and TRBJ1-3; D unresolved. The CDR3 extends over 17 amino acids. The V gene lost 2 bases and the J gene lost 2 bases, with 16 bases spanning the gap. CDR1 MNHEY and CDR2 SVGAGI come from the germline V gene. CDR3 sequence: CASSYRYAAAAGNTIYF. The CDR3 region has the DNA TGTGCCAGCAGTTACCGATACGCGGCAGCAGCTGGAAACACCATATATTTT.

The gene calls are TRBV6-2 or TRBV6-3 and TRBJ2-5, with TRBD2 matching 8 bases. This CDR3 spans 17 amino acids. Looked up from germline, CDR1 is MNHEY and CDR2 is SVGEGT. The ends lost 2 bases at V and 2 bases at J; junction bases unmatched: 10. CDR3 DNA sequence: TGTGCCAGCAGTTACGAGGCGGGGGGCCCCCAACAAGAGACCCAGTACTTC. This sequence encodes CASSYEAGGPQQETQYF.

This clonotype was recorded at least ten times. This chain uses TRBV30 with TRBJ2-3; 7 positions agree with TRBD2. Germline assignment: CDR1 GTSNPN and CDR2 SVGIG (reference sequence). V was clipped by 5 bases and J by 3 bases; unmatched bases: 5. This CDR3 region has 13 residues. CDR3 region: CAWGSGGTDTQYF. The CDR3 region has the DNA TGTGCCTGGGGGTCGGGAGGAACAGATACGCAGTATTTT.

This clonotype was found many times. The CDR3 nucleotides read TGTGCCAGCAGAAGACAGGGATCATCCTACGAGCAGTACTTC. It encodes CASRRQGSSYEQYF. The chain combines TRBV6-1 with TRBJ2-7; 7 positions agree with TRBD1. Trimming at V came to 6 bases and at J to 1 base, leaving 6 bases not matched to a gene. Germline V gives CDR1 MNHNS, CDR2 SASEGT. There are 14 residues in the CDR3.

The chain is built from TRBV28 and TRBJ1-5; no clear D. Trimming cost V 5 bases and J 8 bases, with 7 bases left between them. The CDR3 is 11 residues long. In germline, CDR1 is MDHEN, CDR2 SYDVKM. This chain's CDR3 is CASSAGEPQHF. Written as DNA, the CDR3 is TGTGCCAGCAGTGCTGGAGAGCCCCAGCATTTT. Full variable domain (outside the CDR3, taken from reference TRBV28 and TRBJ1-5): DVKVTQSSRYLVKRTGEKVFLECVQDMDHENMFWYRQDPGLGLRLIYFSYDVKMKEKGDIPEGYSVSREKKERFSLILESASTNQTSMYLCASSAGEPQHFGDGTRLSIL.

A remark on this clonotype: One junction end disagrees with the germline gene, perhaps due to a read error. This chain links TRBV4-2 with TRBJ1-6, with 7 bases lining up with TRBD1. CDR3 length: 17 residues. The germline V gene encodes CDR1 LGHNA and CDR2 YNFKEQ. The CDR3 reads CASGHPGQTLYNSPLHF. CDR3 coding DNA: TGTGCCAGCGGCCATCCGGGACAGACCCTTTATAATTCACCCCTCCACTTT.

This clonotype was found many times. The genes are TRBV7-3 and TRBJ2-3; D possibly corresponds to TRBD2 (6 bases). Germline V gene sequence: CDR1 SGHTA, CDR2 FQGTGA. V was pared by 6 bases and J by 2 bases, with 9 bases between. The CDR3 runs to 13 residues. The CDR3 spells CASRRDSTDTQYF. CDR3 in DNA: TGTGCCAGCAGACGGGACTCCACAGATACGCAGTATTTT.

This chain connects TRBV29-1 to TRBJ2-7, with 7 bases aligning to TRBD2. V shed 6 bases and J 6 bases; nucleotides not matched to a gene: 5. The length of the CDR3 is 11 residues. The V gene's germline CDR1 is SQVTM and CDR2 ANQGSEA. This CDR3 is CSVRGRGEQYF. For the CDR3, the DNA is TGCAGCGTCCGGGGGAGGGGCGAGCAGTACTTC.

In this sample, this clonotype turned up many times. The chain links TRBV12-3 or TRBV12-4 to TRBJ2-7; D unclear. V dropped 3 bases and J dropped 0 bases, with 12 bases sitting between them. The CDR3 sequence is 15 residues long. The CDR3 DNA reads TGTGCCAGCAGTTTTCAGCTGTCCTACTCCTACGAGCAGTACTTC. This encodes CASSFQLSYSYEQYF.

The chain combines TRBV7-2 with TRBJ1-2; D is unresolved. The CDR3 has 14 amino acids. With 3 bases removed from V and 4 bases from J, the gap between germline ends came to 12 bases. Germline lookup yields CDR1 SGHTA and CDR2 FQGNSA. The CDR3 DNA reads as TGTGCCAGCAGCTTTATGGAAACAAGCTATGGCTACACCTTC. Translating gives CASSFMETSYGYTF.

This clonotype was seen a few times. The chain joins TRBV9 to TRBJ2-2; D unclear. Trimming removed 3 bases from V and 2 bases from J, with 8 bases in between. The CDR3 runs 14 residues. CDR1 is SGDLS, CDR2 YYNGEE, per germline. Here the CDR3 DNA reads TGTGCCAGCAGCGCCCGACCAAACACCGGGGAGCTGTTTTTT. As protein: CASSARPNTGELFF.

V is TRBV7-6 and J is TRBJ1-4; D remains ambiguous. CDR1 SGHVS and CDR2 FNYEAQ come from the germline V gene. The CDR3 sequence is 14 residues long. Deletions cut 5 bases from V and 1 base from J, with 8 bases between. The CDR3 bases are TGTGCCAGCAGCCAGGAAGAAACTAATGAAAAACTGTTTTTT. This gives the protein CASSQEETNEKLFF.

This clonotype occurred many times. The chain is built from TRBV18 and TRBJ1-3; no definite D call. Germline V gene sequence: CDR1 KGHSH, CDR2 LQKENI. Trimming took off 6 bases at V and 3 bases at J, with 18 bases between the two ends. The CDR3 runs to 16 residues. CDR3 amino acids: CASSTTDARVGNTIYF. The CDR3 nucleotides read TGTGCCAGCTCCACCACTGACGCCCGGGTTGGAAACACCATATATTTT.

The chain is built from TRBV2 and TRBJ2-6; D is undetermined. The CDR3 runs 12 residues. Germline lookup yields CDR1 SNHLY and CDR2 FYNNEI. Trimming left V 9 bases short and J 0 bases short, with 3 bases between. The CDR3 sequence is CARASGANVLTF. The CDR3 DNA is TGTGCCAGGGCCTCTGGGGCCAACGTCCTGACTTTC.

This clonotype was seen many times. The gene calls are TRBV24-1 and TRBJ2-2, with 8 bases identical to TRBD2. This CDR3 has 18 amino acids. The V segment lost 7 bases and the J segment 8 bases; nucleotides outside the gene matches: 20. Germline-derived CDR1 and CDR2 are KGHDR and SFDVKD. The CDR3 nucleotides are TGTGCCACCAGCGTACACCCAGCGACTAGCGATGATATTGGGGAGCTGTTTTTT. The encoded protein is CATSVHPATSDDIGELFF.

This clonotype was seen a handful of times. The gene calls are TRBV14 and TRBJ2-1; D gene ambiguous. There are 14 residues in the CDR3. Per the germline V gene, CDR1 is SGHDN and CDR2 is FVKESK. The V and J ends lost 1 base and 4 bases respectively, with 8 bases between them. The CDR3 DNA follows: TGTGCCAGCAGCCAAGCGTCCGTTTACAATGAGCAGTTCTTC. Protein: CASSQASVYNEQFF.

The sample holds a few counts of this clonotype. The chain combines TRBV2 with TRBJ1-1; no definite D call. Germline V lookup: CDR1 SNHLY, CDR2 FYNNEI. Trimming left V 3 bases short and J 12 bases short, with 11 bases between. This CDR3 comprises 11 residues. The chain's CDR3 is CASSELQSPFF. The CDR3 nucleotides are TGTGCCAGCAGTGAGCTCCAATCTCCTTTCTTT.

About this clonotype itself: This could be a read error, since a much larger clone is one nucleotide away. The rearrangement joins TRBV12-3 or TRBV12-4 to TRBJ1-3; D not certain. The V and J ends lost 5 bases and 2 bases respectively, with 10 bases between them. This CDR3 spans 14 amino acids. CDR3 region: CASSLEITGNTIYF. The CDR3 DNA reads as TGTGCCAGCAGTCTCGAAATTACTGGAAACACCATATATTTT.

The gene calls are TRBV15 and TRBJ1-6; TRBD1 might be the D (6 bases). V lost 5 bases, J lost 6 bases, and 11 bases lay in between. The CDR3 has 14 amino acids. Germline CDR1 LNHNV, CDR2 YYDKDF (reference sequence). CDR3 nucleotides: TGTGCCACCAGCCGGACAGTATCTAATTCACCCCTCCACTTT. Protein sequence: CATSRTVSNSPLHF.

This clonotype was recorded a few times. The V call is TRBV20-1, the J call TRBJ2-1; 12 bases agree with TRBD2. The junction had 11 bases not matched to a gene; V was cut back by 1 base and J by 10 bases. Germline loops: CDR1 DFQATT, CDR2 SNEGSKA (reference sequence). This CDR3 spans 16 amino acids. CDR3 DNA sequence: TGCAGTGCTAGAGGACTAGCGGGAGTAGGGACAGGGGAGCAGTTCTTC. It codes for CSARGLAGVGTGEQFF.

This clonotype was seen many times. The gene calls are TRBV28 and TRBJ2-7; TRBD1 agrees at 7 bases. The CDR3 is made up of 14 amino acids. J lost 3 bases, V lost 6 bases, and 8 bases had no gene match. Germline V gene sequence: CDR1 MDHEN, CDR2 SYDVKM. The CDR3 bases are TGTGCCAGCAGGCCCGGGACAGATATCTACGAGCAGTACTTC. Its protein is CASRPGTDIYEQYF.

This sequence joins TRBV5-1 and TRBJ2-1; D remains ambiguous. The V gene's germline CDR1 is SGHRS and CDR2 YFSETQ. V shed 0 bases and J shed 4 bases, with 11 bases lying between them. The CDR3 consists of 15 residues. Here the CDR3 reads CASSLGQGEYNEQFF. CDR3 in DNA: TGCGCCAGCAGCTTGGGACAAGGAGAGTACAATGAGCAGTTCTTC.

This clonotype was recorded a few times. V and J are TRBV11-2 and TRBJ2-2; D remains ambiguous. Germline V gene lookup returns CDR1 SGHAT and CDR2 FQNNGV. The germline V and J ends were trimmed by 1 base and 6 bases, with 9 bases remaining between them. The CDR3 runs to 14 residues. CDR3 DNA: TGTGCCAGCAGCTTAGTATCAAGGGCCGGGGAGCTGTTTTTT. As protein: CASSLVSRAGELFF. Based on the CDR3 plus reference TRBV11-2 and TRBJ2-2, the full variable domain is EAGVAQSPRYKIIEKRQSVAFWCNPISGHATLYWYQQILGQGPKLLIQFQNNGVVDDSQLPKDRFSAERLKGVDSTLKIQPAKLEDSAVYLCASSLVSRAGELFFGEGSRLTVL.

This chain uses TRBV4-3 with TRBJ1-3, with 8 bases fitting TRBD1. Unmatched junction bases numbered 8, after V lost 3 bases and J lost 4 bases. CDR1 is LGHNA and CDR2 is YSLEER in the germline V gene. The CDR3 contains 16 residues. The CDR3, as DNA: TGCGCCAGCAGCCACTCAGGACAGGGATCGGGAAACACCATATATTTT. This gives the protein CASSHSGQGSGNTIYF.

The V and J genes are TRBV20-1 and TRBJ2-1; 13 bases match TRBD2. Germline CDR1 DFQATT, CDR2 SNEGSKA (reference sequence). The V segment lost 7 bases and the J segment 4 bases; nucleotides outside the gene matches: 10. The CDR3 extends over 16 amino acids. CDR3 DNA sequence: TGCAGTGTCCCAGAAGGGACTAGCGGGATGTACAATGAGCAGTTCTTC. It specifies CSVPEGTSGMYNEQFF.

This clonotype was counted ten times or more. This chain joins TRBV6-1 and TRBJ1-1, with 9 bases that match TRBD1. CDR1 and CDR2 (germline): MNHNS, SASEGT. The CDR3 contains 14 residues. The junction had 6 bases not matched to a gene; V was cut back by 6 bases and J by 4 bases. CDR3 sequence (DNA): TGTGCCAGCAGGCTACAGGGGGCTAGCACTGAAGCTTTCTTT. Encoded protein: CASRLQGASTEAFF.

The sample holds many counts of this clonotype. The V gene is TRBV20-1, the J gene TRBJ1-2; 7 bases line up with TRBD1. V lost 5 bases to trimming and J lost 3 bases; unmatched junction nucleotides: 9. This CDR3 spans 14 amino acids. The germline gives CDR1 DFQATT, CDR2 SNEGSKA (reference sequence). This chain's CDR3 is CSAGGTEGHYGYTF. The CDR3 DNA is TGCAGTGCTGGGGGGACAGAAGGGCACTATGGCTACACCTTC.

In DNA form, the CDR3 reads TGCAGCGTTGAACAGAGGGACAGGGGGTTTACCGGGGAGCTGTTTTTT. As protein: CSVEQRDRGFTGELFF. This rearrangement joins TRBV29-1 to TRBJ2-2; the match to TRBD1 covers 11 bases. Germline trimming cut 2 bases from V and 5 bases from J; bases unmatched to any gene: 7. Germline CDR1 is SQVTM and CDR2 is ANQGSEA. This CDR3 comprises 16 residues.